This entry lists 23 T cell receptor beta chains sequenced from one sample in a study of post-analysis software for immune sequencing data. Regarding the study as a whole: About five TRBV segments were more frequent in patients than controls; TRBV5-6, TRBV5-1 and TRBV20-1 belonged to this group.

Their antigens remain unidentified. The TCR beta cDNA libraries contained unique molecular identifiers. TCRdb processed the PCR reads anew with MiXCR; each CDR3 protein has one entry. The profile covers roughly 700,000 distinct CDR3 sequences, with roughly 30% appearing a single time and 0.56% taken by the ten largest. What was sequenced was blood. These TCRs come from a girl aged 5 to 17 with multiple sclerosis.

This clonotype was observed a handful of times. Relative to the germline gene, one junction end is altered; a read error may explain this. The V gene is TRBV7-9, the J gene TRBJ2-7, with 8 positions matching TRBD1. The germline V gene encodes CDR1 SEHNR and CDR2 FQNEAQ (reference sequence). The CDR3 has 14 residues. The CDR3 region is CTSSPRTGWGEQYF. The CDR3 coding sequence is TGTACCAGCAGCCCAAGGACAGGGTGGGGCGAGCAGTACTTC.

With regard to this clonotype: This likely comes from a read error, as the CDR3 has no conserved phenylalanine or tryptophan at its end. The genes are TRBV7-2 and TRBJ2-6; D is perhaps TRBD2 (8 bases). The germline gives CDR1 SGHTA, CDR2 FQGNSA. The CDR3 length is 17 residues. V was pared by 5 bases and J by 0 bases, with 14 bases between. The CDR3 nucleotides are TGTGCCAGCAGCCTCAGGGGGACTAGCTCTGGGGCCAACGTCCTGACTTCC. Protein sequence: CASSLRGTSSGANVLTS.

The chain combines TRBV28 with TRBJ2-7; TRBD1 matches 9 bases. The J call may be mistaken, given a closer DNA end match to TRBJ2-5. The germline CDR1 and CDR2 sequences are MDHEN and SYDVKM. The CDR3 runs to 13 residues. CDR3 in amino acids: CASNRDRVATQYF. The DNA for the CDR3 is TGTGCCAGCAACCGGGACAGGGTCGCGACCCAGTACTTC.

As to this clonotype: One end of the junction varies from germline; a read error may be responsible. This chain links TRBV27 with TRBJ1-6, with a possible D match to TRBD1 (5 bases). Germline CDR1 is MNHEY and CDR2 is SMNVEV (reference sequence). This CDR3 contains 18 residues. The CDR3 spells CASSLLERGSSYNSPRHF. The DNA of the CDR3 is TGTGCCAGCAGTTTATTAGAAAGGGGTAGCTCCTATAATTCACCCCGCCACTTT.

In this sample, this clonotype turned up a few times. V usage is TRBV20-1 and J usage is TRBJ1-5, with D perhaps TRBD1 (6 bases). With 5 bases removed from V and 3 bases from J, the gap between germline ends came to 11 bases. This CDR3 region has 13 residues. Germline lookup yields CDR1 DFQATT and CDR2 SNEGSKA (reference sequence). The DNA for the CDR3 is TGCAGTGCTGCTTACAGGGACAATCAGCCCCAGCATTTT. Its translation is CSAAYRDNQPQHF.

In this sample, this clonotype turned up a few times. V usage is TRBV2 and J usage is TRBJ1-2; D is ambiguous. The V and J ends lost 7 bases and 7 bases respectively, with 16 bases between them. This CDR3 is built from 13 residues. CDR1 and CDR2 (germline): SNHLY, FYNNEI. The CDR3 nucleotides are TGTGCCAGCATAACCGATAGCCTCTCTGGCTACACCTTC. This translates into CASITDSLSGYTF.

The V call is TRBV7-2, the J call TRBJ2-4; 10 bases fit TRBD2. Gene TRBJ2-5 matches the end of the DNA better, so the J call may be wrong. This CDR3 comprises 14 residues. Looked up from germline, CDR1 is SGHTA and CDR2 is FQGNSA. CDR3 amino acids: CASRSSGGAKTQYF. CDR3 sequence (DNA): TGTGCCAGCCGCTCGAGCGGGGGGGCAAAGACCCAGTACTTC.

The rearrangement uses TRBV14 and TRBJ1-1; D gene uncertain. Per germline, CDR1 SGHDN and CDR2 FVKESK. CDR3 length equals 14 residues. V was shortened by 0 bases and J by 6 bases, with 11 bases between the two germline ends. CDR3 DNA: TGTGCCAGCAGCCAAGATCTCGGCCCAGCTGAAGCTTTCTTT. Its translation: CASSQDLGPAEAFF.

The chain links TRBV6-6 to TRBJ2-4; D possibly corresponds to TRBD2 (7 bases). The CDR3 totals 13 residues. Trimming left V 8 bases short and J 13 bases short, with 21 bases between. CDR1 and CDR2 (germline): MNHNY, SVGAGI (reference sequence). The CDR3 reads CASRIEGGAGQYF. CDR3 bases: TGTGCCAGCCGCATAGAAGGGGGGGCGGGACAGTACTTC.

Only a few counts were recorded for this clonotype. The rearrangement joins TRBV12-3 or TRBV12-4 to TRBJ1-1; D gene ambiguous. The CDR3 is 13 amino acids. V lost 2 bases, J lost 7 bases, and 11 bases lay in between. The CDR3 region is CASSLFSDFEAFF. Written as DNA, the CDR3 is TGTGCCAGCAGTTTATTCTCTGATTTTGAAGCTTTCTTT.

The chain combines TRBV29-1 with TRBJ2-6; D not certain. The CDR3 extends over 13 amino acids. The germline V gene has CDR1 SQVTM and CDR2 ANQGSEA. The V end lost 2 bases, the J end lost 4 bases, and 6 bases lay between the germline ends. The CDR3 loop is CSVEKAGANVLTF. CDR3 coding DNA: TGCAGCGTTGAAAAGGCCGGGGCCAACGTCCTGACTTTC. Looking up the rest from reference TRBV29-1 and TRBJ2-6 gives the full variable domain: SAVISQKPSRDICQRGTSLTIQCQVDSQVTMMFWYRQQPGQSLTLIATANQGSEATYESGFVIDKFPISRPNLTFSTLTVSNMSPEDSSIYLCSVEKAGANVLTFGAGSRLTVL.

Many counts were recorded for this clonotype. This chain joins TRBV5-1 and TRBJ2-1; tentative D call: TRBD2 (5 bases). The CDR3 spans 12 residues. V lost 4 bases, J lost 8 bases, and 10 bases lay in between. Looked up from germline, CDR1 is SGHRS and CDR2 is YFSETQ. As DNA, the CDR3 is TGCGCCAGCAGCCCCGGCGGGCATGAGCAGTTCTTC. This encodes CASSPGGHEQFF.

Turning to this clonotype: A much larger clone lies a single base off, so this may be a read error. This chain uses TRBV29-1 with TRBJ2-5, with 8 bases aligning to TRBD2. The CDR3 has 15 amino acids. CDR1 and CDR2 (germline): SQVTM, ANQGSEA. V gave up 2 bases and J gave up 11 bases; unmatched junction bases: 16. The chain's CDR3 is CSVERGGRLDNEQYF. The CDR3 DNA reads TGCAGCGTTGAAAGGGGCGGGAGGTTGGACAATGAGCAGTACTTC.

This clonotype was observed a handful of times. The chain combines TRBV7-2 with TRBJ2-5; D is unresolved. The CDR3 covers 12 residues. Trimming took off 5 bases at V and 3 bases at J, with 7 bases between the two ends. The germline gives CDR1 SGHTA, CDR2 FQGNSA. CDR3 protein: CASSAAEETQYF. CDR3 sequence (DNA): TGTGCCAGCAGCGCTGCAGAAGAGACCCAGTACTTC.

The V call is TRBV3-1, the J call TRBJ2-5; D ambiguous. Germline V gives CDR1 LGHDT, CDR2 YNNKEL (reference sequence). V dropped 8 bases and J dropped 2 bases, with 12 bases sitting between them. The CDR3 runs to 13 residues. CDR3 in amino acids: CASHRGGQETQYF. As DNA, the CDR3 is TGTGCCAGCCACCGTGGCGGTCAAGAGACCCAGTACTTC.

V gene TRBV4-3 combines with J gene TRBJ2-1, with TRBD2 matching over 13 bases. The end of the DNA fits TRBJ2-7 better, so the J call may be wrong. This CDR3 is 18 amino acids long. The germline gives CDR1 LGHNA, CDR2 YSLEER. This chain's CDR3 is CASSPGLAGVSLYNEQYF. DNA for the CDR3: TGCGCCAGCAGCCCCGGACTAGCGGGAGTTTCCCTATACAATGAGCAGTACTTC.

The chain combines TRBV6-6 with TRBJ2-5; D is perhaps TRBD1 (6 bases). V was clipped by 3 bases and J by 3 bases, with 17 bases between them. The germline CDR1 and CDR2 sequences are MNHNY and SVGAGI (reference sequence). This CDR3 region has 16 residues. The CDR3 reads CASSYRLGQPKETQYF. The CDR3 DNA follows: TGTGCCAGCAGTTATAGGCTCGGACAGCCCAAAGAGACCCAGTACTTC.

This clonotype was seen only once. J is TRBJ2-5 and V is TRBV28, with TRBD2 matching over 8 bases. The J call may be incorrect, as the DNA end agrees better with TRBJ2-7. This CDR3 is built from 16 residues. From germline, CDR1 is MDHEN and CDR2 SYDVKM. This chain's CDR3 is CASSLAGGPLPYEQYF. CDR3 nucleotides: TGTGCCAGCAGTTTAGCGGGAGGACCCCTCCCGTACGAGCAGTACTTC.

The V and J genes are TRBV2 and TRBJ1-5; no firm D call. This CDR3 has 14 amino acids. V was pared by 5 bases and J by 5 bases, with 13 bases between. Germline V lookup: CDR1 SNHLY, CDR2 FYNNEI. The CDR3 is CASSTDGQDQPQHF. The CDR3 DNA follows: TGTGCCAGCAGTACGGACGGCCAGGATCAGCCCCAGCATTTT.

This chain connects TRBV7-2 to TRBJ1-5; TRBD1 matches at 7 bases. V was clipped by 5 bases and J by 4 bases; unmatched bases: 8. The CDR3 extends over 15 amino acids. Per the germline V gene, CDR1 is SGHTA and CDR2 is FQGNSA. DNA for the CDR3: TGTGCCAGCAGCCCTGACAGGGCTCGTAATCAGCCCCAGCATTTT. Translated: CASSPDRARNQPQHF.

This clonotype was observed at least ten times. This chain links TRBV5-1 with TRBJ2-1; 8 nucleotides agree with TRBD2. The CDR3 loop spans 16 amino acids. Looked up from germline, CDR1 is SGHRS and CDR2 is YFSETQ. Unmatched junction bases numbered 4, after V lost 1 base and J lost 1 base. In nucleotides, the CDR3 is TGCGCCAGCAGCTTGATTAGCGGGGCTTCCTACAATGAGCAGTTCTTC. Protein product: CASSLISGASYNEQFF.

The chain links TRBV5-1 to TRBJ2-1; D might be TRBD2 (6 bases). The CDR3 consists of 14 residues. The ends were cut back, 4 bases at V and 9 bases at J, with 17 bases in the middle. Germline loops: CDR1 SGHRS, CDR2 YFSETQ. CDR3 region: CASSLDVTRGEQFF. The CDR3, as DNA: TGCGCCAGCAGCCTGGACGTGACTAGGGGTGAGCAGTTCTTC.

This clonotype was counted a few times. The genes are TRBV5-5 and TRBJ2-1; the match to TRBD2 covers 9 bases. The CDR3 spans 17 residues. The germline V gene encodes CDR1 SGHKS and CDR2 YYEKEE (reference sequence). Losses at the gene ends were 4 bases for V and 4 bases for J; bases not matched to a gene: 12. The CDR3 DNA reads as TGTGCCAGCAGCGCAAAACGGGAGACTAGCGGATACAATGAGCAGTTCTTC. Amino acids: CASSAKRETSGYNEQFF.